Below are 23 T cell receptor beta chains sequenced from a single sample in a study of spatial heterogeneity in lung cancer. Time point denoted: blood at routine non-recurrence follow-up after resection. TCRdb ran MiXCR on the 5' RACE reads and lists one entry per CDR3 protein. Of about 94,000 distinct CDR3 sequences listed, 15% to 20% are singletons. This specimen was PBMCs, taken at follow-up. All receptors come from a male donor with early-stage non-small cell lung cancer.

In this sample, this clonotype turned up a few times. V usage is TRBV6-2 or TRBV6-3 and J usage is TRBJ1-1; TRBD1 matches at 8 bases. Germline assignment: CDR1 MNHEY and CDR2 SVGEGT. The CDR3 is 15 residues long. V was clipped by 5 bases and J by 1 base; unmatched bases: 6. This chain's CDR3 is CASSPHGTGNTEAFF. The CDR3, as DNA: TGTGCCAGCAGTCCTCATGGGACAGGGAACACTGAAGCTTTCTTT.

J is TRBJ2-1 and V is TRBV20-1; 7 bases match TRBD2. The germline V gene encodes CDR1 DFQATT and CDR2 SNEGSKA (reference sequence). After removal of 3 bases from V and 8 bases from J, the junction contained 7 bases not matched to a gene. This CDR3 has 13 amino acids. CDR3 DNA: TGCAGTGCTAGGGGGAGGGTGCTTGATGAGCAGTTCTTC. It encodes CSARGRVLDEQFF.

This chain uses TRBV5-1 with TRBJ2-3, with D possibly TRBD1 on 6 matching bases. CDR3 size: 15 residues. The germline CDR1 and CDR2 sequences are SGHRS and YFSETQ. Trimming removed 6 bases at V and 1 base at J, with 15 bases between. The CDR3 region is CASNLGGGRTDTQYF. CDR3 DNA sequence: TGCGCCAGCAATCTTGGGGGCGGACGCACAGATACGCAGTATTTT.

This clonotype was seen ten or more times. An end of the junction differs from the germline gene, which may be a read error. This sequence joins TRBV19 and TRBJ1-2; maybe TRBD1 (5 bases). Per the germline V gene, CDR1 is LNHDA and CDR2 is SQIVND (reference sequence). The CDR3 runs 12 residues. CDR3 DNA: TGTGCCAGTAGCCCGATAGGGACGGACTTGTCCTTC. This sequence encodes CASSPIGTDLSF. Full variable domain (remainder filled in from reference TRBV19 and TRBJ1-2): DGGITQSPKYLFRKEGQNVTLSCEQNLNHDAMYWYRQDPGQGLRLIYYSQIVNDFQKGDIAEGYSVSREKKESFPLTVTSAQKNPTAFYLCASSPIGTDLSFGSGTRLTVV.

This clonotype has just a few counts. V gene TRBV12-3 or TRBV12-4 combines with J gene TRBJ2-1; 11 bases align to TRBD2. The CDR3 is 17 amino acids. After removal of 6 bases from V and 1 base from J, the junction contained 8 bases not matched to a gene. The CDR3 sequence is CASSPGASGGSYNEQFF. Here the CDR3 DNA reads TGTGCCAGCAGCCCTGGGGCTAGCGGGGGGTCCTACAATGAGCAGTTCTTC.

This clonotype was seen a few times. V is TRBV2 and J is TRBJ2-1; 14 nucleotides line up with TRBD2. The junction had 8 bases not matched to a gene; V was cut back by 7 bases and J by 0 bases. This CDR3 is built from 18 residues. Germline lookup yields CDR1 SNHLY and CDR2 FYNNEI. CDR3 region: CASIPGTSGGSSYNEQFF. In DNA form, the CDR3 reads TGTGCCAGCATCCCCGGGACTAGCGGGGGAAGCTCCTACAATGAGCAGTTCTTC.

This clonotype was picked up a small number of times. The chain couples TRBV7-3 to TRBJ2-1; tentative D call: TRBD1 (5 bases). V was clipped by 6 bases and J by 0 bases, with 12 bases between them. Germline-derived CDR1 and CDR2 are SGHTA and FQGTGA. The CDR3 runs 15 residues. The CDR3 DNA follows: TGTGCCAGCAGTTACAGGATAGACTCCTACAATGAGCAGTTCTTC. Its protein is CASSYRIDSYNEQFF. The full variable domain, its missing parts supplied by reference TRBV7-3 and TRBJ2-1, is GAGVSQTPSNKVTEKGKYVELRCDPISGHTALYWYRQSLGQGPEFLIYFQGTGAADDSGLPNDRFFAVRPEGSVSTLKIQRTERGDSAVYLCASSYRIDSYNEQFFGPGTRLTVL.

The chain recombines TRBV6-2 or TRBV6-3 with TRBJ2-4; 9 nucleotides line up with TRBD2. The CDR3 spans 16 residues. Trimming took 5 bases from V and 9 from J; bases not matched to a gene: 14. In germline, CDR1 is MNHEY, CDR2 SVGEGT. CDR3 coding DNA: TGTGCCAGCAGTGCCCTGACTAGCGGAGCAGGGGTCATTCAGTACTTC. The encoded protein is CASSALTSGAGVIQYF.

The sample holds a few counts of this clonotype. The gene calls are TRBV28 and TRBJ2-7, with a tentative D call TRBD2 (5 bases). Germline-derived CDR1 and CDR2 are MDHEN and SYDVKM. V lost 5 bases and J 4 bases, leaving 12 bases between the germline ends. The CDR3 sequence is 13 residues long. DNA for the CDR3: TGTGCCAGCAGTCCCGCCCTAGCTTACGAGCAGTACTTC. This codes for CASSPALAYEQYF.

This clonotype was seen more than once but under ten times. The gene calls are TRBV29-1 and TRBJ2-5; TRBD1 matches at 9 bases. V shed 7 bases and J 3 bases; nucleotides not matched to a gene: 6. CDR1 and CDR2 from the germline V gene are SQVTM and ANQGSEA. The CDR3 loop spans 13 amino acids. DNA of the CDR3: TGCAGCGGTACAGGGGGCACTAAAGAGACCCAGTACTTC. Translation: CSGTGGTKETQYF.

This clonotype was picked up a small number of times. The V and J genes are TRBV19 and TRBJ1-1; 7 nucleotides agree with TRBD1. V lost 4 bases to trimming and J lost 1 base; unmatched junction nucleotides: 6. The V gene's germline CDR1 is LNHDA and CDR2 SQIVND (reference sequence). CDR3 length: 15 residues. The CDR3 DNA follows: TGTGCCAGTAGTAATCGCGGGACAGCGAACACTGAAGCTTTCTTT. Translated: CASSNRGTANTEAFF.

The chain is built from TRBV19 and TRBJ2-1; 9 nucleotides match TRBD1. Trimming cost V 7 bases and J 2 bases; bases outside gene matches: 6. This CDR3 is built from 15 residues. CDR1 LNHDA and CDR2 SQIVND come from the germline V gene (reference sequence). The CDR3 bases are TGTGCCAGTATCCAGACAGGGGGGGCCTACAATGAGCAGTTCTTC. This sequence encodes CASIQTGGAYNEQFF.

V gene TRBV7-9 combines with J gene TRBJ1-2, with unresolved D. CDR1 is SEHNR, CDR2 FQNEAQ, per germline (reference sequence). The CDR3 covers 13 residues. The V gene lost 1 base and the J gene lost 5 bases, with 8 bases spanning the gap. CDR3: CASSLGNGYGYTF. For the CDR3, the DNA is TGTGCCAGCAGCTTAGGAAACGGATATGGCTACACCTTC.

V gene TRBV20-1 combines with J gene TRBJ2-3; TRBD1 matches at 10 bases. The junction had 4 bases not matched to a gene; V was cut back by 5 bases and J by 2 bases. The CDR3 has 14 residues. The germline CDR1 and CDR2 sequences are DFQATT and SNEGSKA (reference sequence). Here the CDR3 DNA reads TGCAGTGCTCCCGGGACAGGGGCCACAGATACGCAGTATTTT. It codes for CSAPGTGATDTQYF.

Worth noting for this clonotype: A much larger clone differs by one base, so this may be a read error. This chain joins TRBV6-1 and TRBJ1-5; a possible D gene is TRBD1 (5 bases). The CDR3 runs to 17 residues. In germline, CDR1 is MNHNS, CDR2 SASEGT. CDR3 amino acids: CVSSEGDQWVSYQPQHF. As DNA, the CDR3 is TGTGTCAGCAGTGAAGGGGACCAGTGGGTGTCCTATCAGCCCCAGCATTTT.

This chain joins TRBV19 and TRBJ1-1; D perhaps matches TRBD1 (5 bases). CDR1 LNHDA and CDR2 SQIVND come from the germline V gene (reference sequence). Trimming shortened V by 10 bases and J by 6 bases, and 12 bases separated the two germline ends. The CDR3 is 11 residues long. Here the CDR3 reads CATSLGAEAFF. The CDR3 DNA reads TGTGCCACGTCGTTAGGGGCTGAAGCTTTCTTT.

This clonotype was found once. The chain combines TRBV6-2 or TRBV6-3 with TRBJ2-1; 11 nucleotides align to TRBD2. CDR1 and CDR2 from the germline V gene are MNHEY and SVGEGT. After removal of 6 bases from V and 5 bases from J, the junction contained 15 bases not matched to a gene. The CDR3 consists of 18 residues. CDR3 nucleotides: TGTGCCAGCAGCCCTCTTCCTAGCGGGAGGCTGGGAGACAATGAGCAGTTCTTC. Protein sequence: CASSPLPSGRLGDNEQFF.

Only a few counts were recorded for this clonotype. This chain links TRBV5-1 with TRBJ1-5, with a weak D call TRBD1 (5 bases). The V end was cut by 4 bases, the J end by 6 bases, with 17 bases between. This CDR3 has 15 amino acids. In germline, CDR1 is SGHRS, CDR2 YFSETQ. CDR3: CASSLGTLGGQPQHF. In nucleotides, the CDR3 is TGCGCCAGCAGCCTCGGGACCCTGGGAGGTCAGCCCCAGCATTTT.

This chain connects TRBV20-1 to TRBJ2-7; D is uncertain. The CDR3 length is 13 residues. The V end lost 5 bases, the J end lost 2 bases, and 13 bases lay between the germline ends. Germline CDR1 and CDR2: DFQATT and SNEGSKA (reference sequence). CDR3 DNA sequence: TGCAGTGCTGACACGGAAGCCCCCTACGAGCAGTACTTC. Residues: CSADTEAPYEQYF.

The V call is TRBV9, the J call TRBJ2-5; the match to TRBD2 covers 15 bases. Losses at the gene ends were 4 bases for V and 5 bases for J; bases not matched to a gene: 9. Germline V gene data show CDR1 as SGDLS and CDR2 as YYNGEE. The length of the CDR3 is 17 residues. Here the CDR3 DNA reads TGTGCCAGCAGCCCTTGGACTAGCGGGAGGGCCGGGGAGACCCAGTACTTC. It is translated as CASSPWTSGRAGETQYF. Combining the CDR3 with reference TRBV9 and TRBJ2-5 gives the whole variable domain DSGVTQTPKHLITATGQRVTLRCSPRSGDLSVYWYQQSLDQGLQFLIQYYNGEERAKGNILERFSAQQFPDLHSELNLSSLELGDSALYFCASSPWTSGRAGETQYFGPGTRLLVL.

This clonotype appeared many times. CDR3 in amino acids: CASSLAERNTEAFF. Here the CDR3 DNA reads TGTGCCAGCAGCTTAGCGGAAAGAAACACTGAAGCTTTCTTT. The rearrangement uses TRBV7-9 and TRBJ1-1; the D is unclear. V was shortened by 0 bases and J by 2 bases, with 7 bases between the two germline ends. This CDR3 contains 14 residues. Germline values: CDR1 SEHNR, CDR2 FQNEAQ (reference sequence).

V and J are TRBV30 and TRBJ2-4; TRBD1 might be the D (5 bases). Germline V gene lookup returns CDR1 GTSNPN and CDR2 SVGIG (reference sequence). This CDR3 region has 16 residues. With 4 bases removed from V and 3 bases from J, the gap between germline ends came to 19 bases. CDR3 nucleotides: TGTGCCTGGACCAATCCGACGGGCCAGGGCAAAAACATTCAGTACTTC. Its translation: CAWTNPTGQGKNIQYF.

The rearrangement joins TRBV6-6 to TRBJ1-1, with D tentatively TRBD1 (6 bases). The CDR3 sequence is 17 residues long. Germline V gene lookup returns CDR1 MNHNY and CDR2 SVGAGI (reference sequence). Trimming removed 7 bases from V and 4 bases from J, with 25 bases in between. CDR3 DNA sequence: TGTGCCAGCACCACCGAGGGGGTAGGATTTGTCGGCACTGAAGCTTTCTTT. Its translation is CASTTEGVGFVGTEAFF.